The rows below give T cell receptor beta chains drawn from one sample of a study of response to subunit inactivated influenza vaccine. Via MiXCR, TCRdb re-called the RT-PCR reads, giving one row per CDR3 protein. The sample includes 500,000 to 750,000 distinct CDR3 sequences, about 15% of them seen just once. The sequencing used PBMCs from blood, collected roughly 13 days after vaccination. The receptor source for this set is a man in his forties or fifties who received an inactivated influenza vaccine. Each CDR3 is given with its conserved first and last residue. Fields, in order: CDR3 DNA, CDR3 protein, clone size, D gene, J gene, V gene. A D gene is named only where the DNA matches it firmly. Not all rows give a size; the values are once, few, many and, for expanded clones, a class.

CDR3nt: TGTGCCGCATCAGGGGGCTATGAGCAGTTCTTC
CDR3aa: CAASGGYEQFF
abundance: few
d_gene: TRBD1
j_gene: TRBJ2-1
v_gene: TRBV6-5

CDR3nt: TGTGCCAGCAGTTCACCGGGACAGGGGGAAGGAACGCAGTATTTT
CDR3aa: CASSSPGQGEGTQYF
abundance: .
d_gene: TRBD1
j_gene: TRBJ2-3
v_gene: TRBV12-3/TRBV12-4

CDR3nt: TGTGCCAGCAGCTTAGCGCAGCGGGCAGCTAGAGGGGGAAACACTGAAGCTTTCTTT
CDR3aa: CASSLAQRAARGGNTEAFF
abundance: .
d_gene: .
j_gene: TRBJ1-1
v_gene: TRBV7-2

CDR3nt: TGCAGTGCTAGAGGCGGAACGGGCACCGGGGAGCTGTTTTTT
CDR3aa: CSARGGTGTGELFF
abundance: few
d_gene: .
j_gene: TRBJ2-2
v_gene: TRBV20-1

CDR3nt: TGCAGTGCTAGTGGCGGGAGGGCCAGTTACGAGCAGTACTTC
CDR3aa: CSASGGRASYEQYF
abundance: .
d_gene: TRBD2
j_gene: TRBJ2-7
v_gene: TRBV20-1

CDR3nt: TGCGCCAGCAGCCTCTCACAGGGCTACGAGCAGTACTTC
CDR3aa: CASSLSQGYEQYF
abundance: many
d_gene: .
j_gene: TRBJ2-7
v_gene: TRBV5-1

CDR3nt: TGTGCCAGCAGAAGAGGCGGGGGCCAGCATCACACAGATACGCAGTATTTT
CDR3aa: CASRRGGGQHHTDTQYF
abundance: .
d_gene: .
j_gene: TRBJ2-3
v_gene: TRBV2

CDR3nt: TGTGCCAGCAGTAGGGAGGGGGAATCCTACAATGAGCAGTTCTTC
CDR3aa: CASSREGESYNEQFF
abundance: few
d_gene: .
j_gene: TRBJ2-1
v_gene: TRBV27

CDR3nt: TGCAGTGCTATAGCGGGAATTAGCTCCTACAATGAGCAGTTCTTC
CDR3aa: CSAIAGISSYNEQFF
abundance: few
d_gene: TRBD2
j_gene: TRBJ2-1
v_gene: TRBV20-1

CDR3nt: TGCAGTGCGGAGCATTCGGGACTATCTCAGTTCTTC
CDR3aa: CSAEHSGLSQFF
abundance: .
d_gene: TRBD2
j_gene: TRBJ2-1
v_gene: TRBV20-1

CDR3nt: TGCAGTGCTACAAATCAGGGATACGAGCAGTACTTC
CDR3aa: CSATNQGYEQYF
abundance: .
d_gene: .
j_gene: TRBJ2-7
v_gene: TRBV20-1

CDR3nt: TGCGCCAGCAGCTCGGGACAGGGTGAAAAACTGTTTTTT
CDR3aa: CASSSGQGEKLFF
abundance: .
d_gene: TRBD1
j_gene: TRBJ1-4
v_gene: TRBV5-1

CDR3nt: TGTGCCAGCACCACAAATGAAAAACTGTTTTTT
CDR3aa: CASTTNEKLFF
abundance: .
d_gene: .
j_gene: TRBJ1-4
v_gene: TRBV7-9

CDR3nt: TGCAGTGCTAGGGCAGTGACAGGGTCTCCTCAGCCCCAGCATTTT
CDR3aa: CSARAVTGSPQPQHF
abundance: few
d_gene: TRBD1
j_gene: TRBJ1-5
v_gene: TRBV20-1

CDR3nt: TGTGCCAGCAGCGATGGGGCTAGCGGGAACTATGAGCAGTTCTTC
CDR3aa: CASSDGASGNYEQFF
abundance: few
d_gene: TRBD2
j_gene: TRBJ2-1
v_gene: TRBV5-6

CDR3nt: TGTGCCAGCAGCTTACAAAACAGGGCTAATTCACCCCTCCACTTT
CDR3aa: CASSLQNRANSPLHF
abundance: few
d_gene: .
j_gene: TRBJ1-6
v_gene: TRBV7-9

CDR3nt: TGTGCCAGCAGTTTACCCTTCCCACCCTACGAGCAGTACTTC
CDR3aa: CASSLPFPPYEQYF
abundance: .
d_gene: .
j_gene: TRBJ2-7
v_gene: TRBV28